This T cell receptor (beta chain) originates from a study of T cell changes during pregnancy in multiple sclerosis. Sequencing was performed with immunoSEQ multiplex PCR; in TCRdb, only in-frame clones are kept and a portion is missing. The table includes approximately 44,000 clones, 91% detected once. This CDR3 spans 15 amino acids. The V end was cut by 5 bases, the J end by 6 bases, with 18 bases between. The germline V gene has CDR1 SGHVS and CDR2 FQNEAQ. The chain joins TRBV7-8 to TRBJ2-3, with TRBD2 as a possible D gene (7 bases). The sequence came from a female donor with multiple sclerosis, enrolled in a pregnancy study. The sample consisted of CD4+ T cells from peripheral blood mononuclear cells, taken before pregnancy. The CDR3 loop is CASSLRRGGGDTQYF. The CDR3 nucleotides read TGTGCCAGCAGCCTCAGAAGGGGGGGCGGTGATACGCAGTATTTT.